These 18 T cell receptor beta chains were sequenced from one sample in a study of CD8+ T cells in alopecia areata. Investigators isolated RNA and reverse transcribed it into cDNA to act as the sequencing template. The protocol was immunoSEQ multiplex PCR, while the TCRdb copy is restricted to in-frame clones and leaves out a portion. The table lists fewer than 250,000 clones, less than 45% of them singletons. The treatment here: oral pan-JAK inhibitor, 5-10 mg twice daily. Material: CD4+ T cells sorted from blood, obtained at roughly week 36, from a patient treated with tofacitinib. These receptors were taken from a human donor with alopecia areata.

The chain combines TRBV10-3 with TRBJ1-2; D call uncertain. In germline, CDR1 is ENHRY, CDR2 SYGVKD. The CDR3 runs 13 residues. V was pared by 10 bases and J by 4 bases, with 16 bases between. The CDR3 region is CASAGSTGYGYTF. The CDR3 DNA follows: TGTGCCAGTGCCGGTTCGACGGGCTATGGCTACACCTTC.

This clone came up a few times. This chain connects TRBV4-1 to TRBJ2-5, with a tentative D call TRBD1 (5 bases). V dropped 1 base and J dropped 1 base, with 7 bases sitting between them. Germline lookup yields CDR1 MGHRA and CDR2 YSYEKL. The CDR3 has 14 residues. CDR3 sequence reads: CASSQGGSQETQYF. DNA for the CDR3: TGCGCCAGCAGCCAAGGGGGCAGCCAAGAGACCCAGTACTTC.

This clone came up once. The V call is TRBV7-3, the J call TRBJ2-3, with 9 bases fitting TRBD2. The CDR3 covers 14 residues. With V trimmed by 0 bases and J by 5 bases, 0 bases remained unmatched. Germline V gene data show CDR1 as SGHTA and CDR2 as FQGTGA. CDR3 in amino acids: CASSLTSGRDTQYF. CDR3 sequence (DNA): TGTGCCAGCAGCTTAACTAGCGGGAGAGATACGCAGTATTTT. Looking up the rest from reference TRBV7-3 and TRBJ2-3 gives the full variable domain: GAGVSQTPSNKVTEKGKYVELRCDPISGHTALYWYRQSLGQGPEFLIYFQGTGAADDSGLPNDRFFAVRPEGSVSTLKIQRTERGDSAVYLCASSLTSGRDTQYFGPGTRLTVL.

This clone has just one count. The CDR3 coding sequence is TGCGCCAGCAGCTCTACGTCAGAGACCCAGTACTTC. Its translation: CASSSTSETQYF. The chain employs TRBV5-1 and TRBJ2-5; D is ambiguous. Between the trimmed V and J ends, which lost 3 bases and 4 bases, there was a span of 7 bases. This CDR3 region has 12 residues. Germline V lookup: CDR1 SGHRS, CDR2 YFSETQ.

This clone was observed a handful of times. The gene calls are TRBV28 and TRBJ2-7, with 7 bases aligning to TRBD2. The CDR3 has 14 amino acids. Germline assignment: CDR1 MDHEN and CDR2 SYDVKM. The ends lost 5 bases at V and 6 bases at J; junction bases unmatched: 10. In DNA form, the CDR3 reads TGTGCCAGCAGTCCTCCGCTAGCGGTCAGCGAGCAGTACTTC. Its translation is CASSPPLAVSEQYF.

This sequence joins TRBV30 and TRBJ1-4, with TRBD1 as a possible D gene (5 bases). Trimming removed 3 bases from V and 4 bases from J, with 12 bases in between. This CDR3 comprises 14 residues. CDR1 is GTSNPN and CDR2 is SVGIG in the germline V gene (reference sequence). The DNA for the CDR3 is TGTGCCTGGAGGGGACTCCGGAATAATGAAAAACTGTTTTTT. This gives the protein CAWRGLRNNEKLFF.

Written as DNA, the CDR3 is TGTGCCAGCAGCCCGCAGCGGGAAGGCGCCTACGAGCAGTACTTC. It encodes CASSPQREGAYEQYF. The rearrangement joins TRBV7-9 to TRBJ2-7; 7 bases agree with TRBD2. CDR3 length: 15 amino acids. The V gene's germline CDR1 is SEHNR and CDR2 FQNEAQ (reference sequence). V shed 5 bases, J shed 2 bases, and the junction held 9 bases outside the gene matches.

A few counts support this clone. The V and J genes are TRBV30 and TRBJ1-1; possibly TRBD1 for D (5 bases). With 5 bases removed from V and 3 bases from J, the gap between germline ends came to 13 bases. Germline V gene data show CDR1 as GTSNPN and CDR2 as SVGIG (reference sequence). The CDR3 is 13 residues long. Here the CDR3 DNA reads TGTGCCTGGGCGGCGGGGGGGGACACTGAAGCTTTCTTT. Protein product: CAWAAGGDTEAFF.

This clone was counted a few times. This chain uses TRBV7-3 with TRBJ2-3; weak D call: TRBD1 (5 bases). Between the trimmed V and J ends, which lost 4 bases and 5 bases, there was a span of 10 bases. The CDR3 consists of 13 residues. Germline V CDR1 and CDR2: SGHTA, FQGTGA. For the CDR3, the DNA is TGTGCCAGCAGCTGGGGCTACGGAGATACGCAGTATTTT. It is translated as CASSWGYGDTQYF.

This clone was detected only a few times. The chain joins TRBV7-2 to TRBJ1-3; maybe TRBD1 (6 bases). The germline CDR1 and CDR2 sequences are SGHTA and FQGNSA. V was trimmed by 8 bases and J by 5 bases, leaving 16 bases between them. The CDR3 runs 14 residues. In DNA form, the CDR3 reads TGTGCCAGCTCAGTGGGGGGGCAGAGAAACACCATATATTTT. Its protein is CASSVGGQRNTIYF.

This chain connects TRBV5-4 to TRBJ2-6; D unclear. The V gene's germline CDR1 is SGHNT and CDR2 YYREEE (reference sequence). V lost 2 bases to trimming and J lost 2 bases, with 11 bases between them. There are 16 residues in the CDR3. The CDR3 DNA sequence: TGTGCCAGCAGCTTCGCCCCTCCAGCTGGGGCCAACGTCCTGACTTTC. Its protein product is CASSFAPPAGANVLTF.

The V call is TRBV6-5, the J call TRBJ2-7; D unresolved. Germline CDR1 is MNHEY and CDR2 is SVGAGI. This CDR3 spans 13 amino acids. V was pared by 6 bases and J by 6 bases, with 15 bases between. The CDR3 spells CASRPLGSGEQYF. CDR3 DNA: TGTGCCAGCAGACCCCTCGGGTCTGGCGAGCAGTACTTC.

In this sample, this clone turned up a few times. The chain joins TRBV28 to TRBJ2-7; tentatively, D is TRBD1 (5 bases). Germline V gene sequence: CDR1 MDHEN, CDR2 SYDVKM. The CDR3 is made up of 11 amino acids. Trimming took 7 bases from V and 13 from J, leaving 17 bases between them. The CDR3 protein is CASKTLQALYF. The CDR3 DNA reads TGTGCCAGCAAAACTCTACAGGCACTATACTTC.

The gene calls are TRBV9 and TRBJ2-2; 8 bases match TRBD2. Trimming took 1 base from V and 11 from J; bases not matched to a gene: 4. The length of the CDR3 is 13 residues. The germline gives CDR1 SGDLS, CDR2 YYNGEE. The CDR3 sequence is CASSVFSGGELFF. The CDR3 DNA reads as TGTGCCAGCAGCGTATTCAGCGGGGGTGAGCTGTTTTTT. Full variable domain (remainder filled in from reference TRBV9 and TRBJ2-2): DSGVTQTPKHLITATGQRVTLRCSPRSGDLSVYWYQQSLDQGLQFLIQYYNGEERAKGNILERFSAQQFPDLHSELNLSSLELGDSALYFCASSVFSGGELFFGEGSRLTVL.

DNA of the CDR3: TGTGCCTGGACGGACAGCCTCTACAATGAGCAGTTCTTC. It encodes CAWTDSLYNEQFF. The V gene is TRBV30, the J gene TRBJ2-1; D might be TRBD1 (6 bases). V was shortened by 4 bases and J by 3 bases, with 10 bases between the two germline ends. CDR1 and CDR2 (germline): GTSNPN, SVGIG (reference sequence). The CDR3 extends over 13 amino acids.

The rearrangement links TRBV11-2 to TRBJ2-1; the D gene is possibly TRBD1 (6 bases). This CDR3 contains 15 residues. Per germline, CDR1 SGHAT and CDR2 FQNNGV. V shed 0 bases and J shed 8 bases, with 14 bases lying between them. The CDR3 spells CASSLEGAFFDEQFF. The CDR3 bases are TGTGCCAGCAGCTTAGAGGGGGCATTTTTCGATGAGCAGTTCTTC.

The chain employs TRBV29-1 and TRBJ2-1; 9 bases align to TRBD2. This CDR3 contains 17 residues. Germline V CDR1 and CDR2: SQVTM, ANQGSEA. V gave up 3 bases and J gave up 6 bases; unmatched junction bases: 15. CDR3 bases: TGCAGCGTTGATGAAACTAGCGGGTGGTTCAAGGGCAATGAGCAGTTCTTC. Its translation: CSVDETSGWFKGNEQFF.

This sequence joins TRBV7-2 and TRBJ2-1; D may be TRBD2 (5 bases). Germline CDR1 and CDR2: SGHTA and FQGNSA. The V gene lost 6 bases and the J gene lost 2 bases, with 8 bases spanning the gap. The CDR3 is 13 amino acids. The CDR3 nucleotides read TGTGCCAGCAGGAGCGGTACCTACAATGAGCAGTTCTTC. It is translated as CASRSGTYNEQFF.